The present entry profiles one TCR beta chain with its context. Here immunoSEQ multiplex PCR was the method, and the copy in TCRdb shows in-frame clones only, minus some. The data contain about 200,000 clones, around 83% of them seen just once; the ten biggest clones take up around 13%. This specimen belongs to a study of blood T cell repertoires in COVID-19. Sample: peripheral blood. The receptor comes from a human donor in a cohort sampled during active COVID-19.

In nucleotides, the CDR3 is TGCGCCAGCAGCCAAGAATGGAGAGGGTGGACGAAACTGTTTTTT. This sequence encodes CASSQEWRGWTKLFF. The genes are TRBV4-1 and TRBJ1-4; D uncertain. The CDR3 is 15 amino acids. Trimming cost V 0 bases and J 11 bases, with 16 bases left between them. Germline V gene lookup returns CDR1 MGHRA and CDR2 YSYEKL.